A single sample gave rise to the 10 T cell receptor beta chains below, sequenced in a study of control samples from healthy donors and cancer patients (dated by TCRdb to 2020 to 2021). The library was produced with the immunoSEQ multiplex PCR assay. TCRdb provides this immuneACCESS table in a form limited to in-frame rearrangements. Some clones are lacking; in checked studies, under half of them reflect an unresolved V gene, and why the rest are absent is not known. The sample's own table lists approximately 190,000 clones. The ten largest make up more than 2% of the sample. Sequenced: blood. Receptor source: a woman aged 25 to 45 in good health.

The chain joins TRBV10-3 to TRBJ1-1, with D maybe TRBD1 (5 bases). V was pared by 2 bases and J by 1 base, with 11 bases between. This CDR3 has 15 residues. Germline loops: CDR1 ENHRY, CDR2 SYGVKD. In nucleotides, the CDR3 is TGTGCCATCAGTGAGACAGGTCTGGCGAACACTGAAGCTTTCTTT. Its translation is CAISETGLANTEAFF.

The CDR3, as DNA: TGTGCCAGCATTATTACAGGGCGGGGGAACACTGAAGCTTTCTTT. Its translation: CASIITGRGNTEAFF. The chain uses TRBV7-2 and TRBJ1-1, with D perhaps matching TRBD1 (6 bases). This CDR3 region has 15 residues. V lost 7 bases and J lost 1, with 16 bases in between. The germline CDR1 and CDR2 sequences are SGHTA and FQGNSA.

The CDR3 loop reads CASSLDWYEQYF. Here the CDR3 DNA reads TGTGCCAGCAGCTTAGATTGGTACGAGCAGTACTTC. The genes are TRBV11-2 and TRBJ2-7, with unresolved D. CDR1 is SGHAT, CDR2 FQNNGV, per germline. Trimming took 0 bases from V and 4 from J, leaving 4 bases between them. The CDR3 is made up of 12 amino acids.

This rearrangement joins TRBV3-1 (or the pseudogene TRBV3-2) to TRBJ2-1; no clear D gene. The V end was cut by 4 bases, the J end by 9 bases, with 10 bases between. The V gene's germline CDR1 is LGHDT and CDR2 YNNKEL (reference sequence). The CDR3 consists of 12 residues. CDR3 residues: CASSLGVGEQFF. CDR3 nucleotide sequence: TGTGCCAGCAGCCTTGGGGTGGGTGAGCAGTTCTTC.

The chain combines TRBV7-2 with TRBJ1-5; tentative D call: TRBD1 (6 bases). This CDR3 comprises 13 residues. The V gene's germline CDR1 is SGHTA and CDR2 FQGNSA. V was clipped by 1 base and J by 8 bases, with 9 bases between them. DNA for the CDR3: TGTGCCAGCAGCTTAGATACAGGGAAGCCCCAGCATTTT. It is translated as CASSLDTGKPQHF.

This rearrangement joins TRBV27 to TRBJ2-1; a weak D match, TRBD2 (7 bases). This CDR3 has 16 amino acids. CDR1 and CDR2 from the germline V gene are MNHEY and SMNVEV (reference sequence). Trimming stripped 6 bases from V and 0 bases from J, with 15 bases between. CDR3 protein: CASSPGGPSSYNEQFF. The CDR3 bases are TGTGCCAGCAGCCCGGGGGGCCCAAGCTCCTACAATGAGCAGTTCTTC.

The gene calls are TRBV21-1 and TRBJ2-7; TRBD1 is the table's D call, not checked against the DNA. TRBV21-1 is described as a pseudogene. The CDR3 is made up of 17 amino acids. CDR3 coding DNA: TGTGCCAGCAGCAAAGCGGATTTGACAGCGCACTCCTACGAGCAGTACTTC. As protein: CASSKADLTAHSYEQYF.

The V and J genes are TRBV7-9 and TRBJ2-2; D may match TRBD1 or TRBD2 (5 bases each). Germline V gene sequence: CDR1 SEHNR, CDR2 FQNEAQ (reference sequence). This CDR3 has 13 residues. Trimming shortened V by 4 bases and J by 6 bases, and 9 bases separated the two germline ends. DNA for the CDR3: TGTGCCAGCAGCTCCAGGGAGCCCGGGGAGCTGTTTTTT. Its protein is CASSSREPGELFF.

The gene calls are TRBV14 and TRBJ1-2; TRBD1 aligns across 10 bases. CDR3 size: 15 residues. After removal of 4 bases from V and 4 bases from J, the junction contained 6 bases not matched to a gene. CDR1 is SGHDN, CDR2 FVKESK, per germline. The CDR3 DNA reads TGTGCCAGCAGCCCCACCGGGACAGGGGTCTATGGCTACACCTTC. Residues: CASSPTGTGVYGYTF. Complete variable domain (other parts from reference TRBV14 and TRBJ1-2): EAGVTQFPSHSVIEKGQTVTLRCDPISGHDNLYWYRRVMGKEIKFLLHFVKESKQDESGMPNNRFLAERTGGTYSTLKVQPAELEDSGVYFCASSPTGTGVYGYTFGSGTRLTVV.

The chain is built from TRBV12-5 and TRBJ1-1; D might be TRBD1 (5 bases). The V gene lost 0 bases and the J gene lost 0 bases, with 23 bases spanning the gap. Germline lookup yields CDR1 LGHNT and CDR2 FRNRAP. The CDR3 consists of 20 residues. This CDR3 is CASGLVVYGGDGLMNTEAFF. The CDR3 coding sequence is TGTGCTAGTGGTTTGGTAGTATACGGAGGGGACGGACTTATGAACACTGAAGCTTTCTTT.